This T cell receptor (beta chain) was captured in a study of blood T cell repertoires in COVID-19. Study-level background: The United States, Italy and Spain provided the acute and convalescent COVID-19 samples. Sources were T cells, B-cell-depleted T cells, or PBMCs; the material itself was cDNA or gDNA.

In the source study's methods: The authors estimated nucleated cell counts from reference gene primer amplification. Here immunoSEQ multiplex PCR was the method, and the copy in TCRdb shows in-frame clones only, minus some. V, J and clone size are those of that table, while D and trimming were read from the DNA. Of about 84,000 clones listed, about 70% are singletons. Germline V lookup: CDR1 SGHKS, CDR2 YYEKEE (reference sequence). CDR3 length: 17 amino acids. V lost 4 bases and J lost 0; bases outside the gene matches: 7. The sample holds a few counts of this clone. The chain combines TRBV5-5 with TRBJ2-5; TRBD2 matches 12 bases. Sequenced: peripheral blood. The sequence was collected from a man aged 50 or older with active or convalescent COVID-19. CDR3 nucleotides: TGTGCCAGCAGCCAGACTAGCGGGGGCCCTTACCAAGAGACCCAGTACTTC. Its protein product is CASSQTSGGPYQETQYF.